The rows below give T cell receptor beta chains drawn from one sample of a study of technical replicates of blood from a few donors. Measured with immunoSEQ multiplex PCR; TCRdb has only the in-frame clones, and not every one. This table has tens of thousands of clones, under 96% appearing once. The sequenced sample was T cells isolated from PBMCs. These TCRs come from a human donor in good health. Both conserved end residues are part of each CDR3. The order of the fields is D gene, J gene, V gene, clone size, CDR3 protein, CDR3 DNA. The D gene is left open where the match is weak. Clone size is not always given. Where it is, it says once, few, many or a class for expanded clones.

>TRBD2|TRBJ2-7|TRBV28|-
CASRLLAGADEQYF
TGTGCCAGCCGATTACTAGCGGGTGCAGACGAGCAGTACTTC
>TRBD2|TRBJ2-1|TRBV9|-
CASSVEGGAYNEQFF
TGTGCCAGCAGCGTAGAGGGAGGGGCATACAATGAGCAGTTCTTC
>TRBD2|TRBJ2-2|TRBV9|-
CASSVSTSGTGELFF
TGTGCCAGCAGCGTAAGCACTAGCGGGACCGGGGAGCTGTTTTTT
>TRBD1|TRBJ2-7|TRBV14|-
CASSQGTVPYEQYF
TGTGCCAGCAGCCAGGGGACAGTCCCCTACGAGCAGTACTTC
>TRBD1|TRBJ1-2|TRBV6-6|-
CASRIHRDRGYGYTF
TGTGCCAGCAGAATACACCGGGACAGGGGCTATGGCTACACCTTC
>-|TRBJ2-7|TRBV4-1|-
CASSFGGPYEQYF
TGCGCCAGCAGCTTCGGGGGACCGTACGAGCAGTACTTC
>-|TRBJ1-3|TRBV2|-
CASTAGRTLPVTGNTIYF
TGTGCCAGCACCGCGGGCAGAACCCTCCCGGTCACTGGAAACACCATATATTTT
>TRBD1|TRBJ1-2|TRBV13|-
CASRSGTGESSGSGYTF
TGTGCCAGCAGGTCCGGGACAGGGGAATCTTCAGGATCCGGCTACACCTTC
>TRBD1|TRBJ2-7|TRBV11-2|-
CASSKNWDRSREQYF
TGTGCCAGCAGCAAAAACTGGGACAGGTCGAGGGAGCAGTACTTC
>-|TRBJ1-5|TRBV5-6|-
CASSLKWGGNQPQHF
TGTGCCAGCAGCTTGAAATGGGGGGGCAATCAGCCCCAGCATTTT
>TRBD2|TRBJ2-2|TRBV5-6|once
CASSLGFRGGFTGELFF
TGTGCCAGCAGCTTGGGCTTTCGGGGGGGATTCACCGGGGAGCTGTTTTTT
>TRBD1|TRBJ1-1|TRBV7-8|-
CASSRSGQAGINTEAFF
TGTGCCAGCAGCCGGTCGGGACAGGCAGGAATTAACACTGAAGCTTTCTTT
>-|TRBJ1-1|TRBV28|once
CASGETFGLNTEAFF
TGTGCCAGCGGGGAGACTTTCGGACTGAACACTGAAGCTTTCTTT
>-|TRBJ2-7|TRBV19|medium-sized
CASTGGTSYEQYF
TGTGCCAGCACAGGAGGGACCTCCTACGAGCAGTACTTC
>TRBD2|TRBJ2-1|TRBV30|-
CAWGLAGVPSYNEQFF
TGTGCCTGGGGCCTAGCGGGAGTGCCCTCCTACAATGAGCAGTTCTTC
>TRBD2|TRBJ2-1|TRBV4-3|-
CASSQETSKHNEQFF
TGCGCCAGCAGCCAAGAGACTAGCAAACACAATGAGCAGTTCTTC
>TRBD1|TRBJ1-5|TRBV28|-
CASSLIQGWQPQHF
TGTGCCAGCAGTTTAATACAGGGGTGGCAGCCCCAGCATTTT
>TRBD2|TRBJ2-7|TRBV2|once
CASSEPSGFYEQYF
TGTGCCAGCAGTGAGCCTAGCGGATTTTACGAGCAGTACTTC
>-|TRBJ1-5|TRBV6-1|-
CASSAFQGSNQPQHF
TGTGCCAGCAGTGCCTTTCAGGGGAGCAATCAGCCCCAGCATTTT
>TRBD1|TRBJ1-2|TRBV6-1|once
CASSDPRGRGDGYTF
TGTGCCAGCAGTGATCCCAGGGGGCGCGGGGATGGCTACACCTTC
>TRBD1|TRBJ1-1|TRBV4-2|-
CASSQARGTGTAFF
TGTGCCAGCAGCCAAGCGCGGGGGACAGGGACGGCTTTCTTT
>TRBD2|TRBJ2-7|TRBV19|-
CASTFGRGFSYEQYF
TGTGCCAGTACCTTCGGGAGGGGCTTCTCCTACGAGCAGTACTTC
>-|TRBJ1-3|TRBV4-3|-
CASSPQSGSKNTIYF
TGCGCCAGCAGCCCCCAATCGGGGTCCAAAAACACCATATATTTT
>TRBD1|TRBJ1-2|TRBV5-1|few
CASSLGGTGSYNYGYTF
TGCGCCAGCAGCTTGGGCGGGACAGGGAGCTATAACTATGGCTACACCTTC
>TRBD1|TRBJ2-1|TRBV2|-
CASSAWGQGYEQFF
TGTGCCAGCAGCGCGTGGGGACAGGGCTATGAGCAGTTCTTC
>-|TRBJ1-4|TRBV9|-
CASSSGGSTLNEKLFF
TGTGCCAGCAGCTCCGGGGGGTCCACGCTTAATGAAAAACTGTTTTTT
>-|TRBJ1-5|TRBV2|once
CASMMTLENQPQHF
TGTGCCAGCATGATGACACTAGAAAATCAGCCCCAGCATTTT
>-|TRBJ1-2|TRBV5-1|-
CASSLSVSGDYSGTF
TGCGCCAGCAGCTTGTCGGTGTCCGGGGACTATTCGGGCACCTTC
>-|TRBJ2-2|TRBV19|-
CASSIEEANGELFF
TGTGCCAGTAGTATAGAGGAGGCGAACGGGGAGCTGTTTTTT
>-|TRBJ2-2|TRBV4-1|-
CASSQVWETGELFF
TGCGCCAGCAGCCAAGTGTGGGAGACCGGGGAGCTGTTTTTT